Described below is a single T cell receptor (beta chain) sequence and its context. Its matching antigen is unknown. These data come from a study of CD8 T cells in Susac syndrome. Across the study: Within the group of sequenced Susac syndrome patients, 5 or 6 had active disease and roughly eight were in remission.

Germline V gives CDR1 SEHNR, CDR2 FQNEAQ (reference sequence). This CDR3 spans 14 amino acids. Trimming removed 1 base from V and 5 bases from J, with 12 bases in between. General observations from the study: The total CD8+ repertoires yielded 15 to 20 Susac-specific public clones and the CD8+ TEMRA repertoires yielded five. As acknowledged by the study, its TCR sequencing and HLA analysis included a relatively small number of individuals.

RNA, at about 0.5 to 1 ug, was reverse transcribed with random hexamers. MiXCR, run by TCRdb on the immunoSEQ multiplex PCR reads, gives a single entry per CDR3 protein. The sample yields approximately 190,000 distinct CDR3 sequences, 85% to 95% seen once. Sequenced material: CD8+ T cells from PBMCs. The TCR comes from a human donor with Susac syndrome. The chain joins TRBV7-9 to TRBJ2-7, with D perhaps TRBD1 (6 bases). The CDR3 loop is CASSLEQGINEQYF. In DNA, the CDR3 is TGTGCCAGCAGCTTAGAACAGGGAATAAACGAGCAGTACTTC.